This T cell receptor beta chain was sequenced during a study of blood T cell repertoires in COVID-19. The CDR3 contains 16 residues. Deletions cut 3 bases from V and 8 bases from J, with 20 bases between. Germline CDR1 reads MGHRA; CDR2 reads YSYEKL. The protocol was immunoSEQ multiplex PCR, while the TCRdb copy is restricted to in-frame clones and leaves out a portion. Of over 85,000 clones in the sample, roughly 86% were seen once. The TCR originated in a man aged 50-60 years with active or convalescent COVID-19. The material sequenced was peripheral blood. This chain joins TRBV4-1 and TRBJ2-4, with D possibly being TRBD2 (6 bases). CDR3 residues: CASSQTGLLKGDIQYF. CDR3 nucleotides: TGCGCCAGCAGCCAGACGGGACTCTTAAAGGGCGACATTCAGTACTTC.